Following are 10 T cell receptor beta chains from one sample sequenced in a study of blood T cell repertoires in COVID-19. Clones were sequenced by immunoSEQ multiplex PCR, and TCRdb holds only the in-frame ones, with some missing. Of approximately 280,000 clones in the sample, nearly 90% were seen once. Sequences were obtained from PBMCs or T cells enriched from blood (not recorded which). Every receptor here comes from a woman between 18 and 30 years old with acute COVID-19.

The genes are TRBV5-1 and TRBJ2-5, with 12 nucleotides matching TRBD1. The CDR3 is 15 residues long. V shed 5 bases, J shed 3 bases, and the junction held 5 bases outside the gene matches. The germline V gene has CDR1 SGHRS and CDR2 YFSETQ. CDR3 sequence: CASSFGTGGEETQYF. The CDR3, as DNA: TGCGCCAGCAGTTTCGGGACAGGGGGCGAAGAGACCCAGTACTTC.

About this clone: At one of its ends the junction is not consistent with the germline gene, which may arise from a read error. The V gene is TRBV27, the J gene TRBJ2-7, with D tentatively TRBD2 (6 bases). The germline CDR1 and CDR2 sequences are MNHEY and SMNVEV (reference sequence). The CDR3 length is 12 residues. Here the CDR3 reads CASRDPGTWKHF. The DNA for the CDR3 is TGTGCCAGCAGGGACCCGGGGACTTGGAAGCACTTC.

A word on this clone: The sample carries other DNA sequences with the same CDR3. The chain uses TRBV13 and TRBJ2-1; D is perhaps TRBD2 (5 bases). This CDR3 spans 15 amino acids. V was clipped by 0 bases and J by 0 bases, with 6 bases between them. CDR1 and CDR2 (germline): PRHDT, FYEKMQ (reference sequence). Here the CDR3 reads CASSLGGSSYNEQFF. CDR3 in DNA: TGTGCCAGCAGCTTAGGGGGGAGCTCCTACAATGAGCAGTTCTTC.

The chain is built from TRBV5-5 and TRBJ2-1; D ambiguous. CDR3 size: 15 residues. Germline-derived CDR1 and CDR2 are SGHKS and YYEKEE (reference sequence). Trimming stripped 3 bases from V and 8 bases from J, with 18 bases between. The CDR3 region is CASSSPRGYRDEQFF. The CDR3 DNA reads as TGTGCCAGCAGCTCTCCTAGAGGATATCGGGATGAGCAGTTCTTC.

The chain employs TRBV4-1 and TRBJ2-7, with TRBD1 matching 10 bases. Germline V lookup: CDR1 MGHRA, CDR2 YSYEKL. Unmatched junction bases numbered 4, after V lost 3 bases and J lost 2 bases. The CDR3 is made up of 15 amino acids. CDR3: CASSHPGQGTYEQYF. The CDR3 nucleotides read TGCGCCAGCAGCCATCCGGGACAGGGGACCTACGAGCAGTACTTC.

The chain employs TRBV19 and TRBJ1-4; 7 positions match TRBD1. The CDR3 runs 15 residues. J was trimmed by 1 base and V by 7 bases; bases with no gene match: 6. CDR1 is LNHDA, CDR2 SQIVND, per germline (reference sequence). The CDR3 DNA reads as TGTGCCAGTACTCCGGGACAGCTAACTAATGAAAAACTGTTTTTT. Translating it yields CASTPGQLTNEKLFF.

The CDR3 DNA reads as TGTGCCAGCAGCCAGGGTTTTGGGGGCTACACCTTC. Its protein is CASSQGFGGYTF. The V and J genes are TRBV27 and TRBJ1-2, with D possibly TRBD1 on 5 matching bases. This CDR3 has 12 amino acids. Trimming removed 6 bases from V and 8 bases from J, with 13 bases in between. CDR1 is MNHEY, CDR2 SMNVEV, per germline (reference sequence).

The chain employs TRBV5-6 and TRBJ2-2, with 11 nucleotides matching TRBD2. Germline loops: CDR1 SGHDT, CDR2 YYEEEE. V shed 0 bases, J shed 2 bases, and the junction held 3 bases outside the gene matches. The CDR3 contains 17 residues. The CDR3 nucleotides are TGTGCCAGCAGCTTGGAGAGACTAGCGGGAAACACCGGGGAGCTGTTTTTT. Its translation: CASSLERLAGNTGELFF.

This CDR3 is CSATPGGLNTGELFF. DNA for the CDR3: TGCAGCGCCACTCCGGGGGGGCTTAACACCGGGGAGCTGTTTTTT. V and J are TRBV29-1 and TRBJ2-2; TRBD2 matches 8 bases. There are 15 residues in the CDR3. Germline V CDR1 and CDR2: SQVTM, ANQGSEA. Trimming cost V 7 bases and J 2 bases; bases outside gene matches: 9.

The table lists this clone with a count of one. V and J are TRBV6-2 or TRBV6-3 and TRBJ2-2; D remains ambiguous. V was trimmed by 4 bases and J by 5 bases, leaving 14 bases between them. The germline CDR1 and CDR2 sequences are MNHEY and SVGEGT. The CDR3 covers 15 residues. The CDR3, as DNA: TGTGCCAGCAGTTCCATAGAGAGAGTGACCGGGGAGCTGTTTTTT. Its protein product is CASSSIERVTGELFF.